This TCR beta chain was identified during a study of blood T cell repertoires in COVID-19. Study at large: Material from acute and convalescent COVID-19 was sourced from the United States, Italy and Spain.

Cohort 3 recovery required two negative PCRs, clearance, or symptom resolution. The authors' processing: By means of reference gene primer amplification, nucleated cell counts were estimated. Sequencing was performed with immunoSEQ multiplex PCR; in TCRdb, only in-frame clones are kept and a portion is missing. The V and J calls and clone size are taken from that table; D and trimming were inferred from the DNA. The table shows about 170,000 clones, with approximately 80% occurring only once. V shed 4 bases and J 0 bases; nucleotides not matched to a gene: 8. In germline, CDR1 is SGHVS, CDR2 FNYEAQ. The CDR3 consists of 16 residues.

V gene TRBV7-6 combines with J gene TRBJ2-5, with 7 bases identical to TRBD1. Material for sequencing was PBMCs or T cells enriched from blood (not recorded which). The sequence derives from a man aged 50 to 60 who had recovered from COVID-19. CDR3 nucleotides: TGTGCCAGCAGCTACAGACAGGGAGAGTACCAAGAGACCCAGTACTTC. It encodes CASSYRQGEYQETQYF.